This section outlines one T cell receptor (beta chain) sequence together with its context. This entry comes from a study of blood T cell repertoires in COVID-19. Profiled with immunoSEQ multiplex PCR; TCRdb holds only in-frame clones, not every one. The table shows roughly 100,000 clones, with around 79% occurring only once. The CDR3 sequence is 13 residues long. The germline V and J ends were trimmed by 5 bases and 6 bases, with 13 bases remaining between them. The material sequenced was peripheral blood. This receptor was identified in a man between 65 and 85 years old with active or convalescent COVID-19. This chain joins TRBV12-3 or TRBV12-4 and TRBJ1-1; D is unclear. DNA for the CDR3: TGTGCCAGCAGTGAGTATGGGAGCCCTGAAGCTTTCTTT. Its translation is CASSEYGSPEAFF.